This T cell receptor (beta chain) was retrieved from a study of CD8 T cells in Susac syndrome. This CDR3 region has 13 residues. With V trimmed by 1 base and J by 7 bases, 3 bases remained unmatched. Germline V gene lookup returns CDR1 MDHEN and CDR2 SYDVKM. RNA amounts of 0.5 to 1 ug underwent reverse transcription with random hexamers. Each CDR3 protein gets one entry after TCRdb re-called the immunoSEQ multiplex PCR reads with MiXCR. The data contain 200,000 or so distinct CDR3 sequences, almost 96% of them singletons. CD8+ and CD4+ T cells were negatively isolated; TEMRA cells were FACS-enriched. The chain links TRBV28 to TRBJ2-5, with 7 bases lining up with TRBD2. The receptor comes from a human donor with multiple sclerosis. The sequenced sample consisted of CD4+ T cells from PBMCs. This CDR3 reads CASSLSPGGTQYF. Written as DNA, the CDR3 is TGTGCCAGCAGTTTATCCCCGGGAGGGACCCAGTACTTC.